The 3 T cell receptor beta chains below all came from one sample that was sequenced in a study of beta chain features in type 1 diabetes. Antigens for these TCRs are unknown. Study-wide points: Across all four CD4+ subsets, people with type 1 diabetes showed modestly shorter TCRB CDR3s.

Expressed TCRB transcripts were sequenced because the isolated RNA had all been reverse transcribed beforehand. Repertoires were generated with immunoSEQ multiplex PCR, while TCRdb's copy carries only in-frame clones and drops some. The profile shows approximately 100,000 clones, roughly 28% of them singletons. Sequenced: central memory CD4+ T cells from blood. The receptors were sampled from a young woman with type 1 diabetes.

V and J are TRBV30 and TRBJ2-3; 10 bases are shared with TRBD2. After removal of 1 base from V and 2 bases from J, the junction contained 3 bases not matched to a gene. This CDR3 region has 15 residues. CDR1 is GTSNPN and CDR2 is SVGIG in the germline V gene (reference sequence). CDR3 DNA sequence: TGTGCCTGGAGTGGGACTAGCGGATTCACAGATACGCAGTATTTT. Its translation is CAWSGTSGFTDTQYF.

This clone occurred once. The V and J genes are TRBV14 and TRBJ2-5, with D maybe TRBD2 (6 bases). This CDR3 is built from 15 residues. Trimming took 4 bases from V and 3 from J, leaving 15 bases between them. Germline V lookup: CDR1 SGHDN, CDR2 FVKESK. CDR3 loop: CASSRLDWREETQYF. In nucleotides, the CDR3 is TGTGCCAGCAGCCGATTGGACTGGAGGGAAGAGACCCAGTACTTC. Supplemented by reference TRBV14 and TRBJ2-5, the full variable domain reads EAGVTQFPSHSVIEKGQTVTLRCDPISGHDNLYWYRRVMGKEIKFLLHFVKESKQDESGMPNNRFLAERTGGTYSTLKVQPAELEDSGVYFCASSRLDWREETQYFGPGTRLLVL.

The V and J genes are TRBV28 and TRBJ1-2, with TRBD1 matching 8 bases. Germline V gives CDR1 MDHEN, CDR2 SYDVKM. CDR3 length equals 14 residues. Trimming removed 7 bases from V and 7 bases from J; junction bases left unmatched: 11. CDR3 in DNA: TGTGCCAGCACTTTCAGGACAGGGAGGGCTGGCTACACCTTC. Its translation: CASTFRTGRAGYTF.